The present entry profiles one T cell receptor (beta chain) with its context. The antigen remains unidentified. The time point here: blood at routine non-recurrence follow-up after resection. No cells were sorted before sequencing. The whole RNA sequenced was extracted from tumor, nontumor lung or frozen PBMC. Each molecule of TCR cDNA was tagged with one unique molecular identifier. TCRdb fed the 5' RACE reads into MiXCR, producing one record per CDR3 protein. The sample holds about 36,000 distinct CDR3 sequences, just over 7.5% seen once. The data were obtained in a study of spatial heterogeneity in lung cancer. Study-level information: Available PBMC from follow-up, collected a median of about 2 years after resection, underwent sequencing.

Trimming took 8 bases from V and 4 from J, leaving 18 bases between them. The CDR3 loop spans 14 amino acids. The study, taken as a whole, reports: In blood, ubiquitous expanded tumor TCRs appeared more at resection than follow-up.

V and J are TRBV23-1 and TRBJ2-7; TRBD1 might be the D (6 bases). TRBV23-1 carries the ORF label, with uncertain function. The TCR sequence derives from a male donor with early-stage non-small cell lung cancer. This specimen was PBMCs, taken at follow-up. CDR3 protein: CASCTGPLSYEQYF. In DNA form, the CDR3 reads TGCGCCAGCTGTACAGGGCCCCTTTCGTACGAGCAGTACTTC.